Each of the 12 T cell receptor beta chains below was sequenced from the same sample in a study of cytomegalovirus exposure and HLA in healthy donors. 13 Jbeta primers and 60 Vbeta primers were used for the PCR. Repertoires were generated with immunoSEQ multiplex PCR, while TCRdb's copy carries only in-frame clones and drops some. The sample lists almost 200,000 clones, about 76% seen once, with around 0.4% in the top ten. Sequenced sample: PBMCs. The origin of the receptors is a male donor in good health and CMV-seropositive.

CDR3 bases: TGTGCCAGCAGCTTAGAGGGCATCGGCAATCAGCCCCAGCATTTT. Protein: CASSLEGIGNQPQHF. The chain recombines TRBV11-2 with TRBJ1-5; no reliable D call. The CDR3 spans 15 residues. V lost 0 bases and J 2 bases, leaving 8 bases between the germline ends. Per germline, CDR1 SGHAT and CDR2 FQNNGV.

In this sample, this clone turned up once. The rearrangement joins TRBV11-3 to TRBJ2-1, with TRBD1 identical over 12 bases. The CDR3 covers 16 residues. Germline assignment: CDR1 SGHNT and CDR2 YENEEA. With 5 bases clipped from V and 9 bases from J, the junction kept 11 bases outside the gene matches. Here the CDR3 reads CASSAFPGQGAGEQFF. The CDR3 DNA sequence: TGTGCCAGCAGCGCATTTCCGGGACAGGGGGCAGGTGAGCAGTTCTTC.

This clone occurred a few times. The CDR3 is CAISEGGIQSNYGYTF. CDR3 DNA sequence: TGTGCCATCAGTGAGGGAGGCATCCAATCTAACTATGGCTACACCTTC. The chain recombines TRBV10-3 with TRBJ1-2; D gene ambiguous. This CDR3 is built from 16 residues. Germline assignment: CDR1 ENHRY and CDR2 SYGVKD. V was trimmed by 2 bases and J by 0 bases, leaving 13 bases between them.

The rearrangement uses TRBV7-2 and TRBJ1-5, with 10 nucleotides matching TRBD1. This CDR3 spans 15 amino acids. The germline V gene has CDR1 SGHTA and CDR2 FQGNSA. The V and J ends lost 4 bases and 9 bases, in that order; junction bases with no gene match: 9. This chain's CDR3 is CASSSGQGSGAPQHF. As DNA, the CDR3 is TGTGCCAGCAGCTCGGGACAGGGGTCGGGTGCGCCCCAGCATTTT.

J is TRBJ2-3 and V is TRBV6-5; TRBD2 might be the D (5 bases). CDR3 size: 15 residues. CDR1 and CDR2 from the germline V gene are MNHEY and SVGAGI. V was trimmed by 4 bases and J by 3 bases, leaving 14 bases between them. The CDR3 region has the DNA TGTGCCAGCAGTTCCAGGACTGGTAATACAGATACGCAGTATTTT. It specifies CASSSRTGNTDTQYF.

CDR3 sequence (DNA): TGTGCCAGCAGTGAAGTTGGGGCACCCACTGAAGCTTTCTTT. Translated: CASSEVGAPTEAFF. The chain combines TRBV6-1 with TRBJ1-1, with D possibly matching TRBD1 (5 bases). V lost 1 base to trimming and J lost 4 bases, with 10 bases between them. The germline CDR1 and CDR2 sequences are MNHNS and SASEGT. The CDR3 length is 14 residues.

The rearrangement links TRBV5-1 to TRBJ2-7; tentatively, D is TRBD1 (6 bases). The CDR3 runs 15 residues. Looked up from germline, CDR1 is SGHRS and CDR2 is YFSETQ. V gave up 4 bases and J gave up 2 bases, with 16 bases separating them. Here the CDR3 reads CASSVTGTITYEQYF. CDR3 nucleotide sequence: TGCGCCAGCAGCGTAACCGGGACAATTACCTACGAGCAGTACTTC.

Only one count was recorded for this clone. V usage is TRBV4-2 and J usage is TRBJ1-5; TRBD1 is a possible D gene (5 bases). The CDR3 extends over 15 amino acids. Looked up from germline, CDR1 is LGHNA and CDR2 is YNFKEQ. The ends were cut back, 1 base at V and 6 bases at J, with 13 bases in the middle. This CDR3 is CASSQVTTARQPQHF. The CDR3 bases are TGTGCCAGCAGCCAAGTAACGACAGCTCGTCAGCCCCAGCATTTT.

This chain connects TRBV6-5 to TRBJ1-3, with TRBD1 identical over 7 bases. The CDR3 is made up of 15 amino acids. Trimming took 2 bases from V and 3 from J; bases not matched to a gene: 4. Looked up from germline, CDR1 is MNHEY and CDR2 is SVGAGI. CDR3 region: CASSYTGERGNTIYF. The CDR3 DNA reads TGTGCCAGCAGTTACACAGGGGAACGTGGAAACACCATATATTTT.

The gene calls are TRBV5-1 and TRBJ2-7, with 10 positions matching TRBD1. The ends lost 7 bases at V and 3 bases at J; junction bases unmatched: 4. This CDR3 contains 13 residues. Germline CDR1 and CDR2: SGHRS and YFSETQ. The CDR3 reads CASSRDRGYEQYF. The CDR3 DNA follows: TGCGCCAGCTCCCGGGACAGGGGCTACGAGCAGTACTTC.

The rearrangement uses TRBV7-9 and TRBJ1-4, with TRBD1 matching 8 bases. CDR1 SEHNR and CDR2 FQNEAQ come from the germline V gene (reference sequence). With 1 base clipped from V and 9 bases from J, the junction kept 7 bases outside the gene matches. The CDR3 extends over 15 amino acids. The CDR3 loop reads CASSLVGQGAQKLFF. Here the CDR3 DNA reads TGTGCCAGCAGCTTAGTCGGTCAGGGGGCCCAAAAACTGTTTTTT.

This chain uses TRBV7-2 with TRBJ1-1, with D unclear. The germline V gene has CDR1 SGHTA and CDR2 FQGNSA. There are 15 residues in the CDR3. V was shortened by 1 base and J by 3 bases, with 12 bases between the two germline ends. For the CDR3, the DNA is TGTGCCAGCAGCTTAGTTTATAGTTTTGACACTGAAGCTTTCTTT. It specifies CASSLVYSFDTEAFF. Combining the CDR3 with reference TRBV7-2 and TRBJ1-1 gives the whole variable domain GAGVSQSPSNKVTEKGKDVELRCDPISGHTALYWYRQSLGQGLEFLIYFQGNSAPDKSGLPSDRFSAERTGGSVSTLTIQRTQQEDSAVYLCASSLVYSFDTEAFFGQGTRLTVV.